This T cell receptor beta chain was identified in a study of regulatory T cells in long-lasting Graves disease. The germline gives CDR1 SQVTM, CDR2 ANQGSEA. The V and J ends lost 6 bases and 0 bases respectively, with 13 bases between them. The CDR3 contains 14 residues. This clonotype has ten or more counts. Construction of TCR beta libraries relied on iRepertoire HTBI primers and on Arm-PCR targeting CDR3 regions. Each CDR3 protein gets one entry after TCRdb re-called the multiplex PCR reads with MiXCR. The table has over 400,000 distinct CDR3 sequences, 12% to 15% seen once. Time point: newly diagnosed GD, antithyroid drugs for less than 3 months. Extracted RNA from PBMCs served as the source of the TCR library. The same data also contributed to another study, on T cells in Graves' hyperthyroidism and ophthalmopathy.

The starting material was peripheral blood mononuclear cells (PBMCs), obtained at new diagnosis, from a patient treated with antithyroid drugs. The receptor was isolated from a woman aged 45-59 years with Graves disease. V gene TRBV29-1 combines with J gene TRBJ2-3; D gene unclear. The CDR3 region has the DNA TGCAGCGTAATAGTTGCCAGGAGCACAGATACGCAGTATTTT. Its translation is CSVIVARSTDTQYF.